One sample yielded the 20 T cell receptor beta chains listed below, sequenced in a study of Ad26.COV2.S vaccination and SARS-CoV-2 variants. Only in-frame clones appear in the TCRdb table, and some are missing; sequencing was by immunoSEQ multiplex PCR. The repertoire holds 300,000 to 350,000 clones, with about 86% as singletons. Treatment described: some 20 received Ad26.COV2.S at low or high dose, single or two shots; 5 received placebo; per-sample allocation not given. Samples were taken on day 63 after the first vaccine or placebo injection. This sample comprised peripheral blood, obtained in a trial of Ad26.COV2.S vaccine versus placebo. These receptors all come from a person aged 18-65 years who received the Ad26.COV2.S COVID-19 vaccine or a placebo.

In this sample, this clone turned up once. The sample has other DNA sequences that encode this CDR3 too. The CDR3 loop reads CASSLNYGYTF. Written as DNA, the CDR3 is TGTGCCAGTTCCCTCAACTATGGCTACACCTTC. The chain carries TRBV19 and TRBJ1-2; D call uncertain. The length of the CDR3 is 11 residues. Per the germline V gene, CDR1 is LNHDA and CDR2 is SQIVND (reference sequence). V lost 8 bases to trimming and J lost 2 bases, with 6 bases between them.

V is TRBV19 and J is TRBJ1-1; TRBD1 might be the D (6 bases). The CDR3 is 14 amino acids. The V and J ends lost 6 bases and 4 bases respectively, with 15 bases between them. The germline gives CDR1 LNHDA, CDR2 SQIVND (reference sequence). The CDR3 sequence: CASSPDRILTEAFF. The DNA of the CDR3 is TGTGCCAGTAGCCCGGACAGAATTCTCACTGAAGCTTTCTTT. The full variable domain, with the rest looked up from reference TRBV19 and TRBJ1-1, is DGGITQSPKYLFRKEGQNVTLSCEQNLNHDAMYWYRQDPGQGLRLIYYSQIVNDFQKGDIAEGYSVSREKKESFPLTVTSAQKNPTAFYLCASSPDRILTEAFFGQGTRLTVV.

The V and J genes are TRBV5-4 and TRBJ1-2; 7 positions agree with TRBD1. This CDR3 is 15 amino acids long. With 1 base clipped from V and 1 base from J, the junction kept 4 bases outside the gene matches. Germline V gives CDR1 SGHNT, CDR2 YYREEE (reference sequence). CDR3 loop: CASSLKQGDNYGYTF. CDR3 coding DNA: TGTGCCAGCAGCTTGAAGCAGGGGGATAACTATGGCTACACCTTC.

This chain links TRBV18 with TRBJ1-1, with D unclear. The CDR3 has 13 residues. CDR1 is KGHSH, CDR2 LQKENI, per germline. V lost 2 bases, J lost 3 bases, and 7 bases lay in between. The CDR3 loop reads CASSPMVDTEAFF. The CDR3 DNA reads TGTGCCAGCTCACCAATGGTCGACACTGAAGCTTTCTTT.

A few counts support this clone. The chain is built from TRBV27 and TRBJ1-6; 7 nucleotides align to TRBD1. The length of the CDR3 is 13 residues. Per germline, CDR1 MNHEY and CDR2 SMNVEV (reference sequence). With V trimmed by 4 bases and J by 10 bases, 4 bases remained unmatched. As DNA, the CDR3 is TGTGCCAGCAGTTCTAGACAGGGATCACCCCTCCACTTT. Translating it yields CASSSRQGSPLHF.

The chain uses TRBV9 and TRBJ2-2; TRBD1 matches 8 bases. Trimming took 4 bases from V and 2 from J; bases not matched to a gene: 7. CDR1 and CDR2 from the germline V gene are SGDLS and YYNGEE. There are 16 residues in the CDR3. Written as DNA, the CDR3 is TGTGCCAGCAGCCCAAGGACAGGGAGAAACACCGGGGAGCTGTTTTTT. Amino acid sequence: CASSPRTGRNTGELFF.

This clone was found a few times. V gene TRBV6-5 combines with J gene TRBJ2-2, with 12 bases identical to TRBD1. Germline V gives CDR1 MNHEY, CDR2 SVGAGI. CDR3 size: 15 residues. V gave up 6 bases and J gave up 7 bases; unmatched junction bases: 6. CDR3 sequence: CASSSGTGGFGELFF. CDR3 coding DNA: TGTGCCAGCAGCTCCGGGACAGGGGGCTTCGGGGAGCTGTTTTTT.

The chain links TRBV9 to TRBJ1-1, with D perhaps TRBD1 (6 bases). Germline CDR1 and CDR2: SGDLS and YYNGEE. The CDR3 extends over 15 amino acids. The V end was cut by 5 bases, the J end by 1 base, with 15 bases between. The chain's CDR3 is CASRRRGGSNTEAFF. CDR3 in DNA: TGTGCCAGCAGACGTAGAGGGGGATCGAACACTGAAGCTTTCTTT.

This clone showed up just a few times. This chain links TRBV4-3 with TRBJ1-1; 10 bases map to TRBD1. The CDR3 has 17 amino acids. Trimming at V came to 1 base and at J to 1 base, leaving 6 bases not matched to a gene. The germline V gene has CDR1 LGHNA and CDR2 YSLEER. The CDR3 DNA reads TGCGCCAGCAGCCAAGTAGTCGGGACAGGGGCGAACACTGAAGCTTTCTTT. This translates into CASSQVVGTGANTEAFF.

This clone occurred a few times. CDR3 amino acids: CASSSSYNSPLHF. The CDR3 nucleotides are TGTGCCAGCTCGAGCTCCTATAATTCACCCCTCCACTTT. The rearrangement links TRBV2 to TRBJ1-6; D is undetermined. Germline CDR1 is SNHLY and CDR2 is FYNNEI. Between the trimmed V and J ends, which lost 8 bases and 0 bases, there was a span of 5 bases. The CDR3 spans 13 residues.

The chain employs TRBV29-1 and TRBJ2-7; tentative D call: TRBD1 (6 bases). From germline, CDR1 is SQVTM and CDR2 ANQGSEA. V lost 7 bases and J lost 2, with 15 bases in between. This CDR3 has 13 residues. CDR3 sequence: CSGGSNRAYEQYF. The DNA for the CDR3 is TGCAGCGGGGGGAGTAACAGGGCCTACGAGCAGTACTTC.

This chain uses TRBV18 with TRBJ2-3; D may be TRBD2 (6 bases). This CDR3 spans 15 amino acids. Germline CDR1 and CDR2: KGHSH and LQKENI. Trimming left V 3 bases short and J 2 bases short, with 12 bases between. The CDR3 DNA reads TGTGCCAGCTCACCGGGGGACTTAACCACAGATACGCAGTATTTT. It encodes CASSPGDLTTDTQYF.

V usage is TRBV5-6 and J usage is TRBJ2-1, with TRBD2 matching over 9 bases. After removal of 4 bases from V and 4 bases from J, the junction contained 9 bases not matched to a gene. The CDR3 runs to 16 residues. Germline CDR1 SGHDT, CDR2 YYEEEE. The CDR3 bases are TGTGCCAGCAGCCAGATAGGCCTAGCGGGATACAATGAGCAGTTCTTC. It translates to CASSQIGLAGYNEQFF.

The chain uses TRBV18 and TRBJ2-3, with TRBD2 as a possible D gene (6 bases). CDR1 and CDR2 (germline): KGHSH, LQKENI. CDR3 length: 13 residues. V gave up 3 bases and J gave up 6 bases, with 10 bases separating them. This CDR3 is CASSPGGKDTQYF. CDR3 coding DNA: TGTGCCAGCTCACCTGGGGGGAAGGATACGCAGTATTTT.

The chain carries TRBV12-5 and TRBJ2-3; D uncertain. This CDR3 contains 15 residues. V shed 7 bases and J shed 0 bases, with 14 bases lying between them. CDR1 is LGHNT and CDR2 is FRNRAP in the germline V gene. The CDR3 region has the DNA TGTGCTAGTGTTGTGGACCGAGCTAGCACAGATACGCAGTATTTT. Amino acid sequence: CASVVDRASTDTQYF.

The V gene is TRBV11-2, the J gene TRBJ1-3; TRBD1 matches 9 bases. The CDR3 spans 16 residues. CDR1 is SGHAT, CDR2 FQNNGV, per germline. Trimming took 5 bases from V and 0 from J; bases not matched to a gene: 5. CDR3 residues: CASSQGQGNSGNTIYF. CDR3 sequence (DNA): TGTGCCAGCAGCCAGGGACAGGGCAACTCTGGAAACACCATATATTTT. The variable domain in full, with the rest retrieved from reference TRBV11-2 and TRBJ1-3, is EAGVAQSPRYKIIEKRQSVAFWCNPISGHATLYWYQQILGQGPKLLIQFQNNGVVDDSQLPKDRFSAERLKGVDSTLKIQPAKLEDSAVYLCASSQGQGNSGNTIYFGEGSWLTVV.

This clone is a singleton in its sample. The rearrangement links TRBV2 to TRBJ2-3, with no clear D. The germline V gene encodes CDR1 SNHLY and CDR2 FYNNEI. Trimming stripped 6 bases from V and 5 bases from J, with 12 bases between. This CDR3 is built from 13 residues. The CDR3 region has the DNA TGTGCCAGCAGCATCAGGTTGGAAGATACGCAGTATTTT. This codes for CASSIRLEDTQYF. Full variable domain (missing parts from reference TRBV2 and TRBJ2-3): EPEVTQTPSHQVTQMGQEVILRCVPISNHLYFYWYRQILGQKVEFLVSFYNNEISEKSEIFDDQFSVERPDGSNFTLKIRSTKLEDSAMYFCASSIRLEDTQYFGPGTRLTVL.

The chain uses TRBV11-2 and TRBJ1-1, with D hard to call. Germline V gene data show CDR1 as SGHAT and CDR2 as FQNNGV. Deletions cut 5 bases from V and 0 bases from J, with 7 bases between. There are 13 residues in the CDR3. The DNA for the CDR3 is TGTGCCAGCAGCAACACAGTGAACACTGAAGCTTTCTTT. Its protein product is CASSNTVNTEAFF. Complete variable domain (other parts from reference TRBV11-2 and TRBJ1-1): EAGVAQSPRYKIIEKRQSVAFWCNPISGHATLYWYQQILGQGPKLLIQFQNNGVVDDSQLPKDRFSAERLKGVDSTLKIQPAKLEDSAVYLCASSNTVNTEAFFGQGTRLTVV.

The CDR3 DNA reads TGTGCCAGCAGCTTAAGCCCTTCTGGGGGGGGTAACTATGGCTACACCTTC. Protein sequence: CASSLSPSGGGNYGYTF. This chain connects TRBV7-2 to TRBJ1-2; D possibly corresponds to TRBD1 (5 bases). The CDR3 sequence is 17 residues long. In germline, CDR1 is SGHTA, CDR2 FQGNSA. The V gene lost 2 bases and the J gene lost 1 base, with 17 bases spanning the gap.

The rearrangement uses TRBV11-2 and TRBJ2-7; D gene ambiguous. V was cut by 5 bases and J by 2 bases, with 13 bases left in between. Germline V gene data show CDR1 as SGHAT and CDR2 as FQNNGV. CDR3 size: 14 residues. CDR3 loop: CASSPIPFAYEQYF. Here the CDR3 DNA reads TGTGCCAGCAGCCCAATCCCGTTTGCCTACGAGCAGTACTTC.